The present T cell receptor (beta chain) was sequenced within a study of T-cell memory formation after mild COVID-19. Study findings and constraints: CD4/CD8 balance characterized clones contracting day 15 to 85, and CD4+ skew characterized later expanders.

The CDR3 runs to 13 residues. The germline V and J ends were trimmed by 6 bases and 5 bases, with 13 bases remaining between them. This clonotype showed up just a few times. As yet, its antigen is unknown. TCRdb redid the calling of the 5' RACE reads with MiXCR, one entry per CDR3 protein. The sample records hundreds of thousands of distinct CDR3 sequences, around 28% being singletons. The J gene is TRBJ1-1, the V gene TRBV12-3 or TRBV12-4; no firm D call. Sequencing was performed on PBMCs or a T cell subset sorted from them (not recorded which). The sequence was collected from an adult woman who had mild COVID-19 (a few samples of this study predate the infection). Cell type and time point are not known. The CDR3 DNA is TGTGCCAGCAGCCCGTCCGTGGGGACTGAAGCTTTCTTT. Translation gives CASSPSVGTEAFF.